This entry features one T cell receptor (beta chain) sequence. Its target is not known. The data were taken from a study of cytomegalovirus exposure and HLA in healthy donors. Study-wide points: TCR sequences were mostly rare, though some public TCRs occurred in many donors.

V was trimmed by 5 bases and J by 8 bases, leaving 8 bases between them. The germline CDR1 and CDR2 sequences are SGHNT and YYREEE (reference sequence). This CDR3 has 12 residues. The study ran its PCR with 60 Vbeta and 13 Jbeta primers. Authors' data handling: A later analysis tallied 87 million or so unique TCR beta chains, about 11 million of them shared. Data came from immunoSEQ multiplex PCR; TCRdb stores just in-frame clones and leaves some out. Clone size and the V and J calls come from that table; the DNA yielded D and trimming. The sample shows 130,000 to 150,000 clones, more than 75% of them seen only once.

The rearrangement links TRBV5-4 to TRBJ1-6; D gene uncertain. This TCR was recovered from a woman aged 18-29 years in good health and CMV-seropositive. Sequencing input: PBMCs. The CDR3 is CASSLPDSPLHF. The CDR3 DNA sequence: TGTGCCAGCAGTCTACCCGATTCACCCCTCCACTTT.